This T cell receptor beta chain was captured in a study of T cell repertoires in aging, cancer and after chemotherapy. The study, taken as a whole, reports: Age-matched healthy donors had significantly more diverse, less clonal blood TCR repertoires than untreated cancer patients. Loss of evenness, beyond lost richness, contributed to age-related TCR diversity decline in cancer patients. Thymic emigration or peripheral T cell expansion may be impaired by lymphoid organ infiltration in hematological cancer. In each cancer cohort, median generation probability increased across chemotherapy, suggesting thymic output rebounded.

Note on this clonotype: The antigen is undetermined. At one end, the junction sequence differs from germline, possibly due to a read error.

A mixed TRB-A/B primer pool amplified rearranged TRB by multiplex touch-down PCR. TCRdb called the multiplex PCR reads again in MiXCR, with one record for every CDR3 protein. The data show 4,500 to 5,000 distinct CDR3 sequences, about 33% seen once. This CDR3 has 18 amino acids. The V gene's germline CDR1 is ENHRY and CDR2 SYGVKD. Peripheral blood genomic DNA, not sorted cells or RNA, was the template. Material: blood. The chain carries TRBV10-3 and TRBJ2-6; weak D call: TRBD1 (6 bases). This clonotype was sampled from a human donor with a blood cancer. This CDR3 reads CASSRVIQGASGANVLTF. In nucleotides, the CDR3 is TGTGCCAGCAGTCGAGTTATACAGGGAGCCTCTGGGGCCAACGTCCTGACTTTC.